The rows below give T cell receptor beta chains drawn from one sample of a study of cytomegalovirus exposure and HLA in healthy donors. Here immunoSEQ multiplex PCR was the method, and the copy in TCRdb shows in-frame clones only, minus some. Here the sample spans 150,000 to 200,000 clones, 78% being singletons. Input material: PBMCs. The receptors here all came from a woman in her fifties or sixties in good health and CMV-seropositive. CDR3s include the opening cysteine and the closing phenylalanine or tryptophan. Each record gives: clone size, D gene, V gene, J gene, CDR3 DNA, CDR3 protein. The D gene is left open where the match is weak. Some rows mark clone size as missing; the rest say once, few, many or name a class of expanded clone.

>.|TRBD2|TRBV5-1|TRBJ2-1
TGCGCCAGCAGCCTTGGGACTAGCGGGGGGCATGTCAATGAGCAGTTCTTC
CASSLGTSGGHVNEQFF
>.|TRBD1|TRBV7-9|TRBJ2-3
TGTTCCAGCAGCTTAGTCCCCCTGACAGGGGCCCACACAGATACGCAGTATTTT
CSSSLVPLTGAHTDTQYF
>.|TRBD2|TRBV18|TRBJ2-7
TGTGCCAGCTCACCAGCAGCGGGGGGTCGGATGGGCGAGCAGTACTTC
CASSPAAGGRMGEQYF
>.|TRBD1|TRBV11-2|TRBJ1-4
TGTGCCAGCAACTATGGGGACAGGGGAGGAGAAAAACTGTTTTTT
CASNYGDRGGEKLFF
>.|TRBD2|TRBV11-2|TRBJ2-1
TGTGCCAGCAGGGTAGCGGGGGGCCTTAACAATGAGCAGTTCTTC
CASRVAGGLNNEQFF
>.|.|TRBV7-9|TRBJ1-2
TGTTCCAGCAGCTTATCCCGGGAAAGAGGCTATGGCTACACCTTC
CSSSLSRERGYGYTF
>.|.|TRBV18|TRBJ1-5
TGTGCCAGCTCACCACCGACAGCCGGCCCCCAGCATTTT
CASSPPTAGPQHF
>.|TRBD2|TRBV14|TRBJ2-3
TGTGCCAGCAGCCAAGTTCGGGGGGGCACAGATACGCAGTATTTT
CASSQVRGGTDTQYF
>.|TRBD1|TRBV6-5|TRBJ1-2
TGTGCCAGCACGGACAGGGGCGGGGGCTACACCTTC
CASTDRGGGYTF
>few|TRBD2|TRBV9|TRBJ2-5
TGTGCCAGCAGCGTAGAGAAAGTGGGTGACTTTCAGCGGGGGGGCTTGTCCCAAGAGACCCAGTACTTC
CASSVEKVGDFQRGGLSQETQYF
>.|.|TRBV7-9|TRBJ1-1
TGTGCCAGCAGCACCCACAGTAACACTGAAGCTTTCTTT
CASSTHSNTEAFF
>.|.|TRBV9|TRBJ2-6
TGTGCCAGCAGCCCCGAGCGGACTGGGGCCAACGTCCTGACTTTC
CASSPERTGANVLTF
>once|.|TRBV6-5|TRBJ1-1
TGTGCCAGCAGTACTTCAGGGGTCGGGAACACTGAAGCTTTCTTT
CASSTSGVGNTEAFF
>.|.|TRBV29-1|TRBJ1-2
TGCAGCGTTGTTGTAACAGATTATGGCTACACCTTC
CSVVVTDYGYTF
>once|.|TRBV12-5|TRBJ1-5
TGTGCTAGTGGTCGGGGGTACGGCAATCAGCCCCAGCATTTT
CASGRGYGNQPQHF
>.|.|TRBV12-5|TRBJ1-5
TGTGCTAGTGGTTTGGTACTAACAGGACATAGCAATCAGCCCCAGCATTTT
CASGLVLTGHSNQPQHF
>.|.|TRBV4-2|TRBJ1-2
TGTGCCAGCAGTCCGGCAGGAAATGACGGACTCAACTATGGCTACACCTTC
CASSPAGNDGLNYGYTF
>.|TRBD1|TRBV19|TRBJ2-7
TGTGCCAGTAGTATAAAGACAGGGGGTGGTTACGAGCAGTACTTC
CASSIKTGGGYEQYF
>.|.|TRBV5-4|TRBJ2-3
TGTGCCAGCAGCTTACAAACCAACAGGGCAGATACGCAGTATTTT
CASSLQTNRADTQYF
>.|.|TRBV6-1|TRBJ1-2
TGTGCCAGCAGTGAAGCGTCAGGGGCGTTTGGCTACACCTTC
CASSEASGAFGYTF
>.|.|TRBV2|TRBJ1-2
TGTGCCAGCAGTGAAGGTACGGTCTATGGCTACACCTTC
CASSEGTVYGYTF
>few|.|TRBV7-9|TRBJ1-2
TGTGCCAGCAGTTCCGACATCTATGGCTACACCTTC
CASSSDIYGYTF
>.|.|TRBV4-1|TRBJ1-1
TGCGCCAGCAGGGAGGGATCCTCTCTTAACACTGAAGCTTTCTTT
CASREGSSLNTEAFF
>.|.|TRBV7-9|TRBJ1-2
TGTGCCAGCAGCTTAGGCAGGGGATTTGGCTACACCTTC
CASSLGRGFGYTF
>.|TRBD1|TRBV30|TRBJ1-1
TGTGCCTGGAGTGTACCGGGACAGGGTAAAACTTTCTTT
CAWSVPGQGKTFF
>.|.|TRBV6-5|TRBJ1-6
TGTGCCAGCAGTTACCAACAGGGATCCTATAATTCACCCCTCCACTTT
CASSYQQGSYNSPLHF
>.|.|TRBV29-1|TRBJ1-1
TGCAGCATCAAGCTGGCAGGGCCCAACACTGAAGCTTTCTTT
CSIKLAGPNTEAFF
>.|TRBD2|TRBV5-1|TRBJ2-3
TGCGCCAGCAGCTTGGGTTCGACTAGCGGGGCTGCAGATACGCAGTATTTT
CASSLGSTSGAADTQYF
>.|TRBD2|TRBV15|TRBJ2-1
TGTGCCACCAGCAGAGAACTAGCGGGGGACAATGAGCAGTTCTTC
CATSRELAGDNEQFF
>few|TRBD1|TRBV4-1|TRBJ2-7
TGCGCCAGCAGCCGAAGGGAAGGGACAGGACTCTACGAGCAGTACTTC
CASSRREGTGLYEQYF
>.|.|TRBV27|TRBJ1-1
TGTGCCAGCAGTATTCAGGGGTCGAACACTGAAGCTTTCTTT
CASSIQGSNTEAFF
>.|TRBD1|TRBV13|TRBJ1-1
TGTGCCAGCAGCTTAGCCCCTGGGACAGACACTGAAGCTTTCTTT
CASSLAPGTDTEAFF
>few|TRBD1|TRBV5-4|TRBJ1-4
TGTGCCAGCAGCTCAGGACAGGGGGGTGAAAAACTGTTTTTT
CASSSGQGGEKLFF
>.|TRBD2|TRBV27|TRBJ2-7
TGTGCCAGCAGTTTATTGTCCAGCGGGGGACCCTACGAGCAGTACTTC
CASSLLSSGGPYEQYF
>.|TRBD1|TRBV6-1|TRBJ1-2
TGTGCCAGTGCGGGACAGGGGCGCTATGGCTACACCTTC
CASAGQGRYGYTF
>once|TRBD1|TRBV6-6|TRBJ2-7
TGTGCCAGCAGTCCCGGGACAGGGGGATCCTACGAGCAGTACTTC
CASSPGTGGSYEQYF
>.|TRBD1|TRBV9|TRBJ2-7
TGTGCCAGCAGCCCCCAGTTGACAGGGGGCATCGGTCAACATTACGAGCAGTACTTC
CASSPQLTGGIGQHYEQYF
>.|TRBD1|TRBV6-5|TRBJ2-3
TGTGCCAGCGCTCGGGACAGACCTTCCACAGATACGCAGTATTTT
CASARDRPSTDTQYF
>.|.|TRBV7-3|TRBJ2-3
TGTGCCAGCAGCCGCGGGGGCCTGGGGGGAGATACGCAGTATTTT
CASSRGGLGGDTQYF
>.|TRBD1|TRBV5-1|TRBJ1-1
TGCGCCAGCAGCTTGGTGGGCAGGGGGCGCAGTAAGGGCGAAGCTTTCTTT
CASSLVGRGRSKGEAFF
>few|TRBD1|TRBV5-3|TRBJ2-3
TGTGCCAGAAGCTTCGTATCAGGGGGCTTTAGGACAGATACGCAGTATTTT
CARSFVSGGFRTDTQYF
>.|.|TRBV4-1|TRBJ1-4
TGCGCCAGCAGCATCGCAACTAATGAAAAACTGTTTTTT
CASSIATNEKLFF
>.|.|TRBV5-1|TRBJ1-6
TGCGCCAGCAGCTTGGATGTAGGGGGAAACTCACCCCTCCACTTT
CASSLDVGGNSPLHF
>.|TRBD1|TRBV7-9|TRBJ2-1
TGTGCCAGCAGCCCCGCCCCGGGACAGGGGTCCAATGAGCAGTTCTTC
CASSPAPGQGSNEQFF
>.|TRBD1|TRBV5-1|TRBJ2-2
TGCGCCAGCAGCCCGAGGACAGGTAACACCGGGGAGCTGTTTTTT
CASSPRTGNTGELFF
>once|TRBD1|TRBV29-1|TRBJ2-4
TGCAGCGTTGCGGGGGACAGGGCTGGTGTGCAGTACTTC
CSVAGDRAGVQYF
>.|.|TRBV6-1|TRBJ1-6
TGTGCCAGCAGTTTGACAGAGGCTAATTCACCCCTCCACTTT
CASSLTEANSPLHF
>.|TRBD2|TRBV18|TRBJ2-1
TGTGCCAGCTCACCAACAACTAGCGGGCGGAATGAGCAGTTCTTC
CASSPTTSGRNEQFF